These 26 T cell receptor beta chains came from one sample sequenced in a study of cytomegalovirus exposure and HLA in healthy donors. Primers: 60 Vbeta forward and 13 Jbeta reverse. Clones were sequenced by immunoSEQ multiplex PCR, and TCRdb holds only the in-frame ones, with some missing. Here the sample spans about 170,000 clones, 60% to 85% being singletons. Sequences were obtained from PBMCs. Source of these receptors: a female donor in good health and CMV-seronegative.

V usage is TRBV30 and J usage is TRBJ2-1; 7 bases line up with TRBD2. The CDR3 totals 16 residues. V lost 2 bases, J lost 8 bases, and 15 bases stayed unmatched. CDR1 is GTSNPN, CDR2 SVGIG, per germline (reference sequence). The CDR3 sequence: CAWSPLAVGTLDEQFF. DNA for the CDR3: TGTGCCTGGAGTCCCCTAGCGGTGGGAACGTTGGATGAGCAGTTCTTC.

Comments on this clone: An end of the junction does not agree with germline; a read error may underlie this. The rearrangement uses TRBV5-4 and TRBJ2-6; 8 nucleotides align to TRBD2. There are 19 residues in the CDR3. Germline CDR1 and CDR2: SGHNT and YYREEE (reference sequence). In DNA form, the CDR3 reads TGTGCCAGCAGCTTGGCTGGCGCCGGGAGGGTCTCTGGGGCCAACGGCCTGACTTTC. Translating it yields CASSLAGAGRVSGANGLTF. The full variable domain, its missing parts supplied by reference TRBV5-4 and TRBJ2-6, is ETGVTQSPTHLIKTRGQQVTLRCSSQSGHNTVSWYQQALGQGPQFIFQYYREEENGRGNFPPRFSGLQFPNYSSELNVNALELDDSALYLCASSLAGAGRVSGANGLTFGAGSRLTVL.

The rearrangement links TRBV14 to TRBJ1-1, with D possibly TRBD1 on 5 matching bases. V was clipped by 0 bases and J by 9 bases, with 11 bases between them. The CDR3 is 13 amino acids. CDR1 and CDR2 (germline): SGHDN, FVKESK. This chain's CDR3 is CASSQDRRGKAFF. The CDR3 DNA is TGTGCCAGCAGCCAAGATAGGAGGGGTAAAGCTTTCTTT.

The chain is built from TRBV4-2 and TRBJ2-2; TRBD1 might be the D (5 bases). Per the germline V gene, CDR1 is LGHNA and CDR2 is YNFKEQ. The CDR3 is 15 residues long. Trimming cost V 0 bases and J 6 bases, with 11 bases left between them. CDR3 coding DNA: TGTGCCAGCAGCCAAGAAACAGGCAAGTCCGGGGAGCTGTTTTTT. Residues: CASSQETGKSGELFF.

The chain is built from TRBV7-9 and TRBJ2-7; a weak D match, TRBD2 (6 bases). The germline gives CDR1 SEHNR, CDR2 FQNEAQ (reference sequence). V was cut by 1 base and J by 0 bases, with 10 bases left in between. This CDR3 is 15 amino acids long. This CDR3 reads CASSLVGGSSYEQYF. CDR3 coding DNA: TGTGCCAGCAGCTTAGTCGGGGGAAGCTCCTACGAGCAGTACTTC.

The chain employs TRBV19 and TRBJ2-7; TRBD1 agrees at 9 bases. The CDR3 is 15 residues long. Germline CDR1 LNHDA, CDR2 SQIVND (reference sequence). J lost 3 bases, V lost 3 bases, and 6 bases had no gene match. The DNA of the CDR3 is TGTGCCAGTAGTATCGGGGGACAGGGAGACTACGAGCAGTACTTC. This sequence encodes CASSIGGQGDYEQYF.

Comments on this clone: Other nucleotide sequences from this sample produce the same CDR3. CDR3 in DNA: TGCGCCAGCAGCCAAGCGGGGACTAGCGGGAGTTTCGGCAGGAATGAGCAGTTCTTC. Translation: CASSQAGTSGSFGRNEQFF. V gene TRBV4-3 combines with J gene TRBJ2-1; 14 bases agree with TRBD2. The CDR3 totals 19 residues. In germline, CDR1 is LGHNA, CDR2 YSLEER. Trimming cost V 1 base and J 7 bases; bases outside gene matches: 12.

The rearrangement joins TRBV11-2 to TRBJ1-3, with 7 nucleotides matching TRBD1. The CDR3 is 15 residues long. Per the germline V gene, CDR1 is SGHAT and CDR2 is FQNNGV. After removal of 3 bases from V and 0 bases from J, the junction contained 2 bases not matched to a gene. The CDR3 loop is CASSLNRGSGNTIYF. The CDR3 DNA sequence: TGTGCCAGCAGCTTGAACAGGGGCTCTGGAAACACCATATATTTT.

The V gene is TRBV23-1, the J gene TRBJ2-7; TRBD1 might be the D (5 bases). TRBV23-1 is reported as an ORF; its role is uncertain. V was cut by 0 bases and J by 2 bases, with 23 bases left in between. CDR3 length: 19 residues. Here the CDR3 reads CASSQSNWQPDSAPYEQYF. CDR3 DNA sequence: TGCGCCAGCAGTCAATCAAATTGGCAGCCCGACAGCGCGCCCTACGAGCAGTACTTC.

The chain couples TRBV5-1 to TRBJ2-2; no definite D call. Germline assignment: CDR1 SGHRS and CDR2 YFSETQ. Between the trimmed V and J ends, which lost 0 bases and 4 bases, there was a span of 4 bases. The CDR3 has 13 residues. The CDR3 DNA reads TGCGCCAGCAGCTTGGATCTCACCGGGGAGCTGTTTTTT. This encodes CASSLDLTGELFF. The full variable domain, rest sourced from reference TRBV5-1 and TRBJ2-2, is KAGVTQTPRYLIKTRGQQVTLSCSPISGHRSVSWYQQTPGQGLQFLFEYFSETQRNKGNFPGRFSGRQFSNSRSEMNVSTLELGDSALYLCASSLDLTGELFFGEGSRLTVL.

The chain recombines TRBV4-1 with TRBJ2-1; possibly TRBD2 for D (6 bases). The CDR3 covers 16 residues. Trimming shortened V by 3 bases and J by 5 bases, and 17 bases separated the two germline ends. Germline V lookup: CDR1 MGHRA, CDR2 YSYEKL. The CDR3 DNA reads as TGCGCCAGCAGCCAGTTCCCTAGCGAGAAGGACAATGAGCAGTTCTTC. Residues: CASSQFPSEKDNEQFF.

The table lists this clone with a count of one. V usage is TRBV5-1 and J usage is TRBJ2-7; TRBD1 is a possible D gene (6 bases). CDR1 is SGHRS and CDR2 is YFSETQ in the germline V gene. This CDR3 has 18 amino acids. V was trimmed by 4 bases and J by 0 bases, leaving 23 bases between them. The CDR3 spells CASSPRLTGPFSSYEQYF. DNA for the CDR3: TGCGCCAGCAGCCCGCGCCTGACAGGTCCTTTCAGCTCCTACGAGCAGTACTTC.

V is TRBV13 and J is TRBJ1-4; D call uncertain. Trimming shortened V by 5 bases and J by 11 bases, and 12 bases separated the two germline ends. CDR1 is PRHDT and CDR2 is FYEKMQ in the germline V gene (reference sequence). This CDR3 is 12 amino acids long. The CDR3 protein is CASSKATGKLFF. The DNA for the CDR3 is TGTGCCAGCAGCAAGGCCACCGGGAAACTGTTTTTT. Using reference TRBV13 and TRBJ1-4 for the parts outside the CDR3, the full variable domain is AAGVIQSPRHLIKEKRETATLKCYPIPRHDTVYWYQQGPGQDPQFLISFYEKMQSDKGSIPDRFSAQQFSDYHSELNMSSLELGDSALYFCASSKATGKLFFGSGTQLSVL.

This clone was found a few times. CDR3 sequence: CASRETGPNQPQHF. CDR3 coding DNA: TGTGCCAGCAGAGAGACAGGGCCGAATCAGCCCCAGCATTTT. The chain links TRBV6-5 to TRBJ1-5; TRBD1 matches 7 bases. V shed 6 bases, J shed 4 bases, and the junction held 6 bases outside the gene matches. Germline loops: CDR1 MNHEY, CDR2 SVGAGI. CDR3 length equals 14 residues.

The chain joins TRBV5-4 to TRBJ2-1; 10 bases map to TRBD2. From germline, CDR1 is SGHNT and CDR2 YYREEE (reference sequence). This CDR3 comprises 16 residues. V trimming: 3 bases; J trimming: 10 bases; junction bases outside the gene matches: 13. CDR3: CASSSGGSGRLREQFF. The CDR3 region has the DNA TGTGCCAGCAGCTCCGGTGGTAGCGGGAGGTTGAGGGAGCAGTTCTTC.

The genes are TRBV27 and TRBJ1-6; 7 bases match TRBD1. The CDR3 consists of 16 residues. Germline V CDR1 and CDR2: MNHEY, SMNVEV (reference sequence). The trim removed 5 bases at V and 2 bases at J, leaving 6 bases unmatched. For the CDR3, the DNA is TGTGCCAGCAGTCCGACAGGGTTGACCTATAATTCACCCCTCCACTTT. Translated: CASSPTGLTYNSPLHF.

The chain recombines TRBV11-2 with TRBJ2-1; 11 bases line up with TRBD2. Looked up from germline, CDR1 is SGHAT and CDR2 is FQNNGV. This CDR3 has 17 amino acids. The trim removed 1 base at V and 9 bases at J, leaving 11 bases unmatched. CDR3 in amino acids: CASSLGLAGGSSGEQFF. The CDR3 DNA reads TGTGCCAGCAGCTTAGGGCTAGCGGGGGGATCCTCGGGTGAGCAGTTCTTC.

The genes are TRBV7-2 and TRBJ1-5; maybe TRBD1 (6 bases). Per germline, CDR1 SGHTA and CDR2 FQGNSA. The CDR3 has 16 residues. Trimming cost V 1 base and J 5 bases, with 15 bases left between them. The CDR3 DNA is TGTGCCAGCAGCTTAGACGTACGGGGGGGCCATCAGCCCCAGCATTTT. Amino acid sequence: CASSLDVRGGHQPQHF.

This sequence joins TRBV7-6 and TRBJ1-5, with D maybe TRBD1 (6 bases). Germline CDR1 and CDR2: SGHVS and FNYEAQ. This CDR3 spans 16 amino acids. Trimming shortened V by 5 bases and J by 3 bases, and 17 bases separated the two germline ends. The chain's CDR3 is CASSPLSGQLNQPQHF. In DNA, the CDR3 is TGTGCCAGCAGCCCCCTCTCGGGACAACTCAATCAGCCCCAGCATTTT.

This clone has more than one count but fewer than ten. V is TRBV7-3 and J is TRBJ2-3; D unresolved. This CDR3 region has 14 residues. Germline loops: CDR1 SGHTA, CDR2 FQGTGA. With 1 base removed from V and 4 bases from J, the gap between germline ends came to 9 bases. CDR3 coding DNA: TGTGCCAGCAGCTTAAGGTCGCAGGCAGATACGCAGTATTTT. Protein sequence: CASSLRSQADTQYF.

The rearrangement joins TRBV6-5 to TRBJ2-5; 7 bases match TRBD2. Unmatched junction bases numbered 2, after V lost 2 bases and J lost 5 bases. CDR3 length equals 13 residues. In germline, CDR1 is MNHEY, CDR2 SVGAGI. CDR3 protein: CASSYREGETQYF. The CDR3 region has the DNA TGTGCCAGCAGTTACAGGGAGGGGGAGACCCAGTACTTC.

This clone was observed at least ten times. The rearrangement uses TRBV7-9 and TRBJ1-1; 9 nucleotides match TRBD1. The junction had 11 bases not matched to a gene; V was cut back by 5 bases and J by 1 base. The CDR3 sequence is 17 residues long. Germline V gives CDR1 SEHNR, CDR2 FQNEAQ (reference sequence). Here the CDR3 reads CASSPRTGAGRNTEAFF. CDR3 nucleotides: TGTGCCAGCAGCCCTCGGACAGGGGCGGGCAGGAACACTGAAGCTTTCTTT.

The V and J genes are TRBV6-1 and TRBJ1-2, with D tentatively TRBD1 (6 bases). The CDR3 is made up of 15 amino acids. Deletions cut 1 base from V and 4 bases from J, with 13 bases between. CDR1 is MNHNS and CDR2 is SASEGT in the germline V gene. The CDR3 sequence: CASSEGRQDGYGYTF. DNA of the CDR3: TGTGCCAGCAGTGAAGGGAGACAGGATGGCTATGGCTACACCTTC.

This chain joins TRBV7-8 and TRBJ2-7, with D possibly being TRBD1 (6 bases). Germline V lookup: CDR1 SGHVS, CDR2 FQNEAQ. The CDR3 spans 15 residues. Trimming pared 5 bases from V and 2 bases from J, leaving 16 bases between. The CDR3 spells CASSVQGFGPYEQYF. CDR3 nucleotides: TGTGCCAGCAGCGTACAGGGTTTCGGTCCCTACGAGCAGTACTTC.

J is TRBJ2-3 and V is TRBV9; a weak D match, TRBD2 (6 bases). Germline assignment: CDR1 SGDLS and CDR2 YYNGEE. This CDR3 has 20 residues. The ends were cut back, 3 bases at V and 0 bases at J, with 26 bases in the middle. The CDR3 DNA sequence: TGTGCCAGCAGCGCCCCCCGGACACTTGGACTGGGGACTAGCACAGATACGCAGTATTTT. It codes for CASSAPRTLGLGTSTDTQYF.

There are a few counts of this clone. This sequence joins TRBV5-1 and TRBJ2-1; 8 positions match TRBD2. V dropped 7 bases and J dropped 8; count of bases not matched to a gene: 14. The CDR3 has 15 amino acids. Germline lookup yields CDR1 SGHRS and CDR2 YFSETQ. CDR3 coding DNA: TGCGCCAGCGAACAGGACGGGAGGGCTGGGGATGAGCAGTTCTTC. It codes for CASEQDGRAGDEQFF.